This TCR beta chain emerged from a study of blood T cell repertoires in COVID-19. Sequenced by immunoSEQ multiplex PCR; TCRdb stores in-frame clones only, minus some. Of approximately 61,000 clones detected, around four fifths appear once; the ten largest clones hold around 5%. Germline loops: CDR1 MDHEN, CDR2 SYDVKM. V was pared by 3 bases and J by 4 bases, with 9 bases between. There are 13 residues in the CDR3. This sequence joins TRBV28 and TRBJ1-2; D not certain. Specimen: peripheral blood. The receptor was derived from a man in his 70s with acute or convalescent COVID-19. The CDR3 nucleotides are TGTGCCAGCAGTTTTGCAGGCCTCTATGGCTACACCTTC. Encoded protein: CASSFAGLYGYTF.